These 22 T cell receptor beta chains came from one sample sequenced in a study of T cell responses to AZD1222 COVID-19 vaccine. Profiling relied on immunoSEQ multiplex PCR, and the TCRdb table lists in-frame clones only, not all of them. The table has approximately 120,000 clones, roughly nine tenths seen once. The source was peripheral blood, collected on day 0 of AZD1222 vaccination. The receptors here all came from an adult in good health.

The sample holds a few counts of this clone. The chain recombines TRBV12-3 or TRBV12-4 with TRBJ2-7; possibly TRBD2 for D (6 bases). The CDR3 runs 13 residues. Trimming stripped 6 bases from V and 2 bases from J, with 11 bases between. The CDR3 nucleotides are TGTGCCAGCAGGACTGCGGGGACCTACGAGCAGTACTTC. Translated: CASRTAGTYEQYF.

This clone occurred once. The rearrangement uses TRBV30 and TRBJ2-7, with D possibly being TRBD1 (5 bases). V lost 4 bases and J 0 bases, leaving 10 bases between the germline ends. The CDR3 is 13 amino acids. CDR1 GTSNPN and CDR2 SVGIG come from the germline V gene (reference sequence). The CDR3 here is CAWTQGSSYEQYF. The CDR3 nucleotides read TGTGCCTGGACGCAGGGTAGCTCCTACGAGCAGTACTTC.

The chain recombines TRBV11-3 with TRBJ2-2, with D possibly matching TRBD1 (5 bases). The CDR3 has 14 residues. Between the trimmed V and J ends, which lost 2 bases and 2 bases, there was a span of 6 bases. Germline V CDR1 and CDR2: SGHNT, YENEEA. For the CDR3, the DNA is TGTGCCAGCAGCTTACAGGGAAACACCGGGGAGCTGTTTTTT. This gives the protein CASSLQGNTGELFF. The full variable domain, completed using reference TRBV11-3 and TRBJ2-2, is EAGVVQSPRYKIIEKKQPVAFWCNPISGHNTLYWYLQNLGQGPELLIRYENEEAVDDSQLPKDRFSAERLKGVDSTLKIQPAELGDSAVYLCASSLQGNTGELFFGEGSRLTVL.

V and J are TRBV5-4 and TRBJ1-1; D unclear. Trimming removed 7 bases from V and 5 bases from J, with 15 bases in between. Germline loops: CDR1 SGHNT, CDR2 YYREEE (reference sequence). This CDR3 has 13 amino acids. The CDR3 is CASAFTVDTEAFF. In DNA, the CDR3 is TGTGCCAGCGCGTTTACCGTGGATACTGAAGCTTTCTTT.

The chain recombines TRBV6-6 with TRBJ2-7, with TRBD1 matching over 7 bases. The CDR3 has 14 residues. CDR1 is MNHNY and CDR2 is SVGAGI in the germline V gene (reference sequence). J was trimmed by 2 bases and V by 2 bases; bases with no gene match: 3. DNA of the CDR3: TGTGCCAGCAGTTACGGGACAGTTCCCTACGAGCAGTACTTC. It specifies CASSYGTVPYEQYF.

The chain has TRBV6-5 and TRBJ2-1; the D gene is possibly TRBD2 (6 bases). In germline, CDR1 is MNHEY, CDR2 SVGAGI. This CDR3 is 14 amino acids long. The CDR3 loop reads CATRDSHSYNEQFF. The CDR3, as DNA: TGTGCGACCAGGGACTCCCACTCCTACAATGAGCAGTTCTTC.

The chain couples TRBV25-1 to TRBJ2-7, with D perhaps matching TRBD1 (6 bases). The CDR3 loop spans 15 amino acids. Germline CDR1 reads MGHDK; CDR2 reads SYGVNS. The V gene lost 8 bases and the J gene lost 2 bases, with 19 bases spanning the gap. This CDR3 reads CASSGWTVDAYEQYF. The DNA of the CDR3 is TGTGCCAGCTCAGGATGGACAGTTGACGCCTACGAGCAGTACTTC.

CDR3 nucleotides: TGTGCCAGCATAGAGGTGGCGGTGGACGAGACCCAGTACTTC. Amino acid sequence: CASIEVAVDETQYF. The J gene is TRBJ2-5, the V gene TRBV2; D gene uncertain. Between the trimmed V and J ends, which lost 7 bases and 5 bases, there was a span of 17 bases. CDR1 is SNHLY, CDR2 FYNNEI, per germline. CDR3 length: 14 residues.

This clone was observed a single time. V is TRBV28 and J is TRBJ2-2, with D uncertain. Germline CDR1 reads MDHEN; CDR2 reads SYDVKM. V lost 5 bases and J 14 bases, leaving 12 bases between the germline ends. This CDR3 spans 11 amino acids. The CDR3 DNA reads as TGTGCCAGCAGTAAAGTGGTATTCCTGTTTTTT. Translated, it gives CASSKVVFLFF. The entire variable domain, with the rest obtained from reference TRBV28 and TRBJ2-2, is as follows: DVKVTQSSRYLVKRTGEKVFLECVQDMDHENMFWYRQDPGLGLRLIYFSYDVKMKEKGDIPEGYSVSREKKERFSLILESASTNQTSMYLCASSKVVFLFFGEGSRLTVL.

CDR3 nucleotide sequence: TGTGCCAGCGGGGGTGGGGCACGAGCTGAAGCTTTCTTT. It is translated as CASGGGARAEAFF. The genes are TRBV6-5 and TRBJ1-1; possibly TRBD1 for D (5 bases). The CDR3 consists of 13 residues. Germline V gives CDR1 MNHEY, CDR2 SVGAGI. Trimming removed 8 bases at V and 6 bases at J, with 16 bases between.

About this clone: Sequence at one end of the junction differs from germline and may be a read error. The chain employs TRBV7-7 and TRBJ2-3; D is unresolved. CDR1 SSHAT and CDR2 FNYEAQ come from the germline V gene (reference sequence). This CDR3 region has 16 residues. Here the CDR3 reads CASSLGPATGTDTQYF. The CDR3 DNA sequence: TGTGCTAGCAGCTTAGGTCCAGCGACCGGCACAGATACGCAGTATTTT.

The chain has TRBV5-5 and TRBJ2-1; D gene uncertain. Trimming pared 7 bases from V and 4 bases from J, leaving 9 bases between. This CDR3 spans 12 amino acids. Germline V lookup: CDR1 SGHKS, CDR2 YYEKEE (reference sequence). The DNA of the CDR3 is TGTGCCAGCGCAGATCTATACAATGAGCAGTTCTTC. It encodes CASADLYNEQFF.

A few counts support this clone. V and J are TRBV12-3 or TRBV12-4 and TRBJ1-3, with D maybe TRBD1 (5 bases). This CDR3 has 13 residues. V lost 5 bases, J lost 7 bases, and 12 bases lay in between. In DNA form, the CDR3 reads TGTGCCAGCAGTCCGACAGCGGGGAACACCATATATTTT. Translating it yields CASSPTAGNTIYF.

J is TRBJ1-1 and V is TRBV6-4; 8 nucleotides align to TRBD1. The CDR3 consists of 13 residues. In germline, CDR1 is MRHNA, CDR2 SNTAGT. With 6 bases clipped from V and 7 bases from J, the junction kept 7 bases outside the gene matches. In DNA form, the CDR3 reads TGTGCCAGCAGCCCACAGGGGGGTGGTGAAGCTTTCTTT. This translates into CASSPQGGGEAFF.

The chain combines TRBV3-1 (or the pseudogene TRBV3-2) with TRBJ2-2; no clear D. Trimming took 5 bases from V and 0 from J, leaving 10 bases between them. The CDR3 sequence is 15 residues long. Germline-derived CDR1 and CDR2 are LGHDT and YNNKEL (reference sequence). This CDR3 is CASSTWGPNTGELFF. For the CDR3, the DNA is TGTGCCAGCAGCACATGGGGTCCGAACACCGGGGAGCTGTTTTTT.

The chain is built from TRBV27 and TRBJ2-7; 7 nucleotides agree with TRBD1. The trim removed 2 bases at V and 8 bases at J, leaving 6 bases unmatched. There are 13 residues in the CDR3. The germline V gene has CDR1 MNHEY and CDR2 SMNVEV (reference sequence). DNA for the CDR3: TGTGCCAGCAGTTTACCCAGGGGGTTGAAGCAGTACTTC. This sequence encodes CASSLPRGLKQYF.

The rearrangement links TRBV6-1 to TRBJ2-6, with D maybe TRBD1 (6 bases). This CDR3 region has 15 residues. The V end lost 3 bases, the J end lost 5 bases, and 11 bases lay between the germline ends. The germline V gene encodes CDR1 MNHNS and CDR2 SASEGT. CDR3 sequence: CASSDNRGRANVLTF. As DNA, the CDR3 is TGTGCCAGCAGTGACAATAGGGGGAGGGCCAACGTCCTGACTTTC.

The genes are TRBV5-6 and TRBJ1-6, with D perhaps TRBD1 (5 bases). The CDR3 consists of 12 residues. CDR1 SGHDT and CDR2 YYEEEE come from the germline V gene. V gave up 1 base and J gave up 15 bases, with 11 bases separating them. CDR3 sequence reads: CASSLRGVLLHF. The CDR3, as DNA: TGTGCCAGCAGCTTGCGGGGGGTGCTCCTCCACTTT.

This chain connects TRBV10-3 to TRBJ2-5, with 9 bases lining up with TRBD1. CDR3 length: 16 amino acids. The V gene's germline CDR1 is ENHRY and CDR2 SYGVKD. V gave up 6 bases and J gave up 5 bases; unmatched junction bases: 13. The CDR3 is CAISHGDREGVETQYF. The CDR3 nucleotides are TGTGCCATCAGCCACGGGGACAGGGAAGGCGTGGAGACCCAGTACTTC.

The CDR3 sequence is CASSPPARSYEQYF. CDR3 sequence (DNA): TGTGCCAGCAGCCCCCCCGCGCGAAGCTACGAGCAGTACTTC. The V gene is TRBV11-3, the J gene TRBJ2-7; D gene ambiguous. The CDR3 has 14 amino acids. Between the trimmed V and J ends, which lost 5 bases and 3 bases, there was a span of 14 bases. Looked up from germline, CDR1 is SGHNT and CDR2 is YENEEA.

The genes are TRBV5-1 and TRBJ2-7; perhaps TRBD2 as D (6 bases). Germline CDR1 is SGHRS and CDR2 is YFSETQ. V lost 4 bases and J lost 0, with 17 bases in between. The CDR3 sequence is 16 residues long. The chain's CDR3 is CASSPGGGHSSYEQYF. DNA for the CDR3: TGCGCCAGCAGCCCCGGGGGAGGCCATAGCTCCTACGAGCAGTACTTC.

The genes are TRBV5-4 and TRBJ1-3; no clear D gene. The CDR3 extends over 15 amino acids. Germline CDR1 and CDR2: SGHNT and YYREEE (reference sequence). With 0 bases removed from V and 0 bases from J, the gap between germline ends came to 7 bases. CDR3 DNA sequence: TGTGCCAGCAGCTTGGGGGCGACCTCTGGAAACACCATATATTTT. Translated: CASSLGATSGNTIYF.